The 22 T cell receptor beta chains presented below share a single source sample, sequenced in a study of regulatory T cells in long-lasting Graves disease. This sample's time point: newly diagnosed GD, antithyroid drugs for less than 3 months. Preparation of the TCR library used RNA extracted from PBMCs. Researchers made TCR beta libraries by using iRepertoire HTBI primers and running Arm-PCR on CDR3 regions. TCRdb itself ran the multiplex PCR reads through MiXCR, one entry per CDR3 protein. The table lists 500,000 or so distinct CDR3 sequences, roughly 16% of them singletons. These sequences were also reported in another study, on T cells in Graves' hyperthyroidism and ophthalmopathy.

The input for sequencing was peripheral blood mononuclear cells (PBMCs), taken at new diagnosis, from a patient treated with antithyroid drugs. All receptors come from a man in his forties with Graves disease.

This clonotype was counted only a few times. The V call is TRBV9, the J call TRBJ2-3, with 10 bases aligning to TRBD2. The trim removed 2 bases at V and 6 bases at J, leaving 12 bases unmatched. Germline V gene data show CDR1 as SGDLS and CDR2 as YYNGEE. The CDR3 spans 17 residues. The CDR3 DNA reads TGTGCCAGCAGCGTCGAAGCGGGAGGGTATGAGGGCGATACGCAGTATTTT. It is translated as CASSVEAGGYEGDTQYF. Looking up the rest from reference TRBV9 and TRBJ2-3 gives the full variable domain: DSGVTQTPKHLITATGQRVTLRCSPRSGDLSVYWYQQSLDQGLQFLIQYYNGEERAKGNILERFSAQQFPDLHSELNLSSLELGDSALYFCASSVEAGGYEGDTQYFGPGTRLTVL.

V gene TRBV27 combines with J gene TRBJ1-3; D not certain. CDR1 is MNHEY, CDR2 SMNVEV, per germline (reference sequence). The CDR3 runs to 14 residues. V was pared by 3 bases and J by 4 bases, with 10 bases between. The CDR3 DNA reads TGTGCCAGCAGTTTTAGCGGAACCGGAAACACCATATATTTT. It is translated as CASSFSGTGNTIYF.

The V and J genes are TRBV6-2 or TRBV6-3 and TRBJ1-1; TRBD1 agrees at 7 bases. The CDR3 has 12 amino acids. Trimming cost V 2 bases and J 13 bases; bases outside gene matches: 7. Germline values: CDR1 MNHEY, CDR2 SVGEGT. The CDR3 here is CASSYGGGIFFF. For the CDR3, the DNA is TGTGCCAGCAGTTACGGAGGGGGCATATTTTTCTTT.

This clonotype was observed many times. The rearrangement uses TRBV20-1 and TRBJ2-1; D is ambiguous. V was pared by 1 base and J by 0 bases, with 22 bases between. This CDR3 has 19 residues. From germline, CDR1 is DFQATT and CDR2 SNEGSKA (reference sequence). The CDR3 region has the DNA TGCAGTGCTAGAGGTCGGACCGTGTCTATAGTATACTCCTACAATGAGCAGTTCTTC. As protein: CSARGRTVSIVYSYNEQFF.

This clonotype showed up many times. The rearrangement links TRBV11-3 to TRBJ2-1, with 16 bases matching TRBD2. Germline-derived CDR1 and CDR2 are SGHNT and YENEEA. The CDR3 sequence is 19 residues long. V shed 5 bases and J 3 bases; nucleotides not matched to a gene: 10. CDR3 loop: CASSPEGLAGGIFYNEQFF. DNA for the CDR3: TGTGCCAGCAGCCCCGAGGGACTAGCGGGAGGGATTTTCTACAATGAGCAGTTCTTC.

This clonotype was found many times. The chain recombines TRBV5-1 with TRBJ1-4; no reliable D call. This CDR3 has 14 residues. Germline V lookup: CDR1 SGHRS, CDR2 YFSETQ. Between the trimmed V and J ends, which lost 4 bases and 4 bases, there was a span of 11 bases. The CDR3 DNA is TGCGCCAGCAGCCGTATTAGCCTTAATGAAAAACTGTTTTTT. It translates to CASSRISLNEKLFF. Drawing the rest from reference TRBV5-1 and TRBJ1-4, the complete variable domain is KAGVTQTPRYLIKTRGQQVTLSCSPISGHRSVSWYQQTPGQGLQFLFEYFSETQRNKGNFPGRFSGRQFSNSRSEMNVSTLELGDSALYLCASSRISLNEKLFFGSGTQLSVL.

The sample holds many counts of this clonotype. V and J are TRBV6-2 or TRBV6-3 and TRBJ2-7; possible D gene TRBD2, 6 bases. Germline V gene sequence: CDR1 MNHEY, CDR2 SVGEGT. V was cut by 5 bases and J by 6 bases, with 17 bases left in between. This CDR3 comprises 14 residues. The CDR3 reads CASSERRGGVEQYF. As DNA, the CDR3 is TGTGCCAGCAGTGAAAGGCGGGGAGGAGTCGAGCAGTACTTC.

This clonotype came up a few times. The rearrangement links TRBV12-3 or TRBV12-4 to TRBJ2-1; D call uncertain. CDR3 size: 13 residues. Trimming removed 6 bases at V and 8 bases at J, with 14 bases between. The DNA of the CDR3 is TGTGCCAGCAGAGACCTATCGTCACATGAGCAGTTCTTC. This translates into CASRDLSSHEQFF.

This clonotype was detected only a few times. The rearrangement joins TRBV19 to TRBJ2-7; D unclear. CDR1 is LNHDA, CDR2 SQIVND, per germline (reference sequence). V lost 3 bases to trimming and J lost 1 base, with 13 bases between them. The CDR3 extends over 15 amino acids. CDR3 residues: CASSMATIRSYEQYF. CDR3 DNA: TGTGCCAGTAGTATGGCAACAATACGATCCTACGAGCAGTACTTC. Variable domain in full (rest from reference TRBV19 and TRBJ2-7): DGGITQSPKYLFRKEGQNVTLSCEQNLNHDAMYWYRQDPGQGLRLIYYSQIVNDFQKGDIAEGYSVSREKKESFPLTVTSAQKNPTAFYLCASSMATIRSYEQYFGPGTRLTVT.

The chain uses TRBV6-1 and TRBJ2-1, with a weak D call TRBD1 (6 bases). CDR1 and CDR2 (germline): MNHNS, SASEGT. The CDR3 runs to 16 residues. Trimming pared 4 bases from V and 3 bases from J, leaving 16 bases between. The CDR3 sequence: CASSGLGANHYNEQFF. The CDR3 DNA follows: TGTGCCAGCAGTGGACTGGGGGCGAACCACTACAATGAGCAGTTCTTC.

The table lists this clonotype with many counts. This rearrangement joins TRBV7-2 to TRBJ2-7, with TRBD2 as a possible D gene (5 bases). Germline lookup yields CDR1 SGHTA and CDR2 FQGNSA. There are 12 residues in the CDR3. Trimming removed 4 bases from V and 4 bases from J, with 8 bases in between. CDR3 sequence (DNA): TGTGCCAGCAGCTCGACTACATACGAGCAGTACTTC. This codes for CASSSTTYEQYF.

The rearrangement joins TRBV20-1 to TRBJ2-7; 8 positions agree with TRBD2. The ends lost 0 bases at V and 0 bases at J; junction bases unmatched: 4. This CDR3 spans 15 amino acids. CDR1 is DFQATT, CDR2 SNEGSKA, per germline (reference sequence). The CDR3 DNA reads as TGCAGTGCTAGAGACATTAGCGGGAACTCCTACGAGCAGTACTTC. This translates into CSARDISGNSYEQYF.

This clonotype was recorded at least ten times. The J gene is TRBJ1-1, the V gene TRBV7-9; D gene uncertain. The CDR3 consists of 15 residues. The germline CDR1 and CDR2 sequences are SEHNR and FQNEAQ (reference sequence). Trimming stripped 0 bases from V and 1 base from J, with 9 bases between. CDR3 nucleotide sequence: TGTGCCAGCAGCTTAGCCGATTCGTCGAACACTGAAGCTTTCTTT. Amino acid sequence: CASSLADSSNTEAFF.

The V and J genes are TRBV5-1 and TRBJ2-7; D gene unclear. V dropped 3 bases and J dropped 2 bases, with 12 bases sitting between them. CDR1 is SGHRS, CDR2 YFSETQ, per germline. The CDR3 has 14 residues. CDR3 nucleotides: TGCGCCAGCAGCTCCCCGAGACCCCCCTACGAGCAGTACTTC. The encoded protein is CASSSPRPPYEQYF.

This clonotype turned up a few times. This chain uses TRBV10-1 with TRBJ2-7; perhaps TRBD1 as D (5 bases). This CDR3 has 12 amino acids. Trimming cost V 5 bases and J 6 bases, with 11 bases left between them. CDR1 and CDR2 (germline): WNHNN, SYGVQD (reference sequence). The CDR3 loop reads CASSKGMGEQYF. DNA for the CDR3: TGCGCCAGCAGTAAGGGGATGGGCGAGCAGTACTTC.

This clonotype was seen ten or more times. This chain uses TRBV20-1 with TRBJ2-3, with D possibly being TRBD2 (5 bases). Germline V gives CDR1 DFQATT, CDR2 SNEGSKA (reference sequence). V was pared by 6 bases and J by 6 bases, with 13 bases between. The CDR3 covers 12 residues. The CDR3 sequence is CSAREGMDTQYF. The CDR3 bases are TGCAGTGCACGAGAGGGAATGGATACGCAGTATTTT.

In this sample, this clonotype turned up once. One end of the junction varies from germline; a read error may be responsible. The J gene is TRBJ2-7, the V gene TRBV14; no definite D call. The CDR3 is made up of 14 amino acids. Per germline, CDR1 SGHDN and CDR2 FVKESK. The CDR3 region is CASSQASSIYGQYF. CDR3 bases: TGTGCCAGCAGCCAAGCTTCCTCAATCTACGGGCAGTACTTC.

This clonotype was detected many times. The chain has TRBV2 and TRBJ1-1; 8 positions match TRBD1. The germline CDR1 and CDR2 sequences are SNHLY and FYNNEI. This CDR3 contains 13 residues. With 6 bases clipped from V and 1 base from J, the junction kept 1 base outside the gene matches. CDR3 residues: CASRGQGNTEAFF. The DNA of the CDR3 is TGTGCCAGCAGAGGACAGGGGAACACTGAAGCTTTCTTT.

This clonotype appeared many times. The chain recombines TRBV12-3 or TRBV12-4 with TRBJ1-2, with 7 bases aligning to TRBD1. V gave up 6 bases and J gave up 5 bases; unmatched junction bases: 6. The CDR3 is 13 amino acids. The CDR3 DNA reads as TGTGCCAGCAGCACCGGGACAGCTTATGGCTACACCTTC. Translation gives CASSTGTAYGYTF.

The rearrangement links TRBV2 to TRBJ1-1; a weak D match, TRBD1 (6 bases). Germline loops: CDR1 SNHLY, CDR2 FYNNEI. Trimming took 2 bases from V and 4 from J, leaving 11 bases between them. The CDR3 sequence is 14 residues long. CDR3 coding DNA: TGTGCCAGCAGTGAACAGGCAGGGGCCACTGAAGCTTTCTTT. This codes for CASSEQAGATEAFF.

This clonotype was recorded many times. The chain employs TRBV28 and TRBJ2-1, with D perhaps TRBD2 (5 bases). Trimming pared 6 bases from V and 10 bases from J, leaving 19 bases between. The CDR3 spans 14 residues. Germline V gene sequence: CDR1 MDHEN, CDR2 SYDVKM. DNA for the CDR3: TGTGCCAGCAGCCCCCCGGGGTCCTTGGTCGAGCAGTTCTTC. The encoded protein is CASSPPGSLVEQFF.

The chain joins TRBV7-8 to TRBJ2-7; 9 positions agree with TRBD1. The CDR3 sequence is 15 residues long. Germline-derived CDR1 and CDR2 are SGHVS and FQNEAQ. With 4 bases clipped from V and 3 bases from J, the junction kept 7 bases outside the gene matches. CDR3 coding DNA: TGTGCCAGCAGCTGGGACAGGGACGCCCTCTACGAGCAGTACTTC. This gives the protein CASSWDRDALYEQYF.